Presented here are 17 T cell receptor beta chains from one specimen sequenced in a study of blood T cell repertoires in COVID-19. Generated by immunoSEQ multiplex PCR, the TCRdb table keeps only in-frame clones and is missing some. This table holds around 280,000 clones, around 86% found once. Sequencing was carried out using peripheral blood. The receptors shown here come from a woman in her twenties or thirties who had recovered from COVID-19.

The rearrangement links TRBV6-5 to TRBJ2-7; 7 positions match TRBD1. Germline values: CDR1 MNHEY, CDR2 SVGAGI. This CDR3 has 15 residues. Germline trimming cut 3 bases from V and 6 bases from J; bases unmatched to any gene: 11. The chain's CDR3 is CASSYRWVQGSEQYF. The CDR3 bases are TGTGCCAGCAGTTATCGGTGGGTACAGGGGTCCGAGCAGTACTTC.

V gene TRBV2 combines with J gene TRBJ2-5, with a possible D match to TRBD2 (6 bases). CDR1 and CDR2 (germline): SNHLY, FYNNEI. The CDR3 totals 15 residues. Trimming took 8 bases from V and 4 from J, leaving 20 bases between them. CDR3 residues: CASGGITLGGETQYF. The CDR3, as DNA: TGTGCCAGCGGGGGGATTACTCTCGGGGGAGAGACCCAGTACTTC. The full variable domain, with the rest looked up from reference TRBV2 and TRBJ2-5, is EPEVTQTPSHQVTQMGQEVILRCVPISNHLYFYWYRQILGQKVEFLVSFYNNEISEKSEIFDDQFSVERPDGSNFTLKIRSTKLEDSAMYFCASGGITLGGETQYFGPGTRLLVL.

V gene TRBV4-1 combines with J gene TRBJ2-2; D is possibly TRBD2 (5 bases). V lost 0 bases and J 4 bases, leaving 15 bases between the germline ends. This CDR3 comprises 17 residues. Germline V CDR1 and CDR2: MGHRA, YSYEKL. Written as DNA, the CDR3 is TGCGCCAGCAGCCAAGATCGGGAAAATTGGGGCACCGGGGAGCTGTTTTTT. As protein: CASSQDRENWGTGELFF.

V and J are TRBV6-4 and TRBJ2-1; 11 nucleotides align to TRBD2. Losses at the gene ends were 5 bases for V and 5 bases for J; bases not matched to a gene: 5. There are 15 residues in the CDR3. Germline V lookup: CDR1 MRHNA, CDR2 SNTAGT. The CDR3 DNA follows: TGTGCCAGCAGTAATAGCGGGGGGGTTCACAATGAGCAGTTCTTC. It is translated as CASSNSGGVHNEQFF.

This sequence joins TRBV19 and TRBJ2-3; D might be TRBD1 or TRBD2, each matching 5 bases. Germline V gives CDR1 LNHDA, CDR2 SQIVND (reference sequence). The V end was cut by 5 bases, the J end by 4 bases, with 16 bases between. This CDR3 contains 15 residues. The CDR3 sequence is CASSVGALGADTQYF. The CDR3 region has the DNA TGTGCCAGTAGTGTAGGGGCTCTCGGGGCAGATACGCAGTATTTT.

This chain uses TRBV28 with TRBJ2-3; TRBD2 matches at 10 bases. The CDR3 is 18 residues long. With V trimmed by 6 bases and J by 2 bases, 14 bases remained unmatched. In germline, CDR1 is MDHEN, CDR2 SYDVKM. CDR3 protein: CASSLPLPGTSDTDTQYF. CDR3 DNA: TGTGCCAGCAGCTTACCACTGCCCGGGACTAGCGACACAGATACGCAGTATTTT.

The genes are TRBV2 and TRBJ2-1, with 7 bases fitting TRBD2. The CDR3 totals 14 residues. From germline, CDR1 is SNHLY and CDR2 FYNNEI. In DNA, the CDR3 is TGTGCGCAGCATGACCTAGCGGAATACAATGAGCAGTTCTTC. Residues: CAQHDLAEYNEQFF.

This chain uses TRBV19 with TRBJ1-1; D unclear. Between the trimmed V and J ends, which lost 6 bases and 1 base, there was a span of 9 bases. The germline V gene encodes CDR1 LNHDA and CDR2 SQIVND (reference sequence). The CDR3 contains 13 residues. This CDR3 is CASRTGENTEAFF. CDR3 nucleotides: TGTGCCAGTAGGACGGGAGAGAACACTGAAGCTTTCTTT.

The chain carries TRBV5-8 and TRBJ1-2; TRBD1 aligns across 9 bases. V was clipped by 4 bases and J by 6 bases; unmatched bases: 4. CDR3 length equals 13 residues. Germline CDR1 is SGHTS and CDR2 is YDEGEE. This chain's CDR3 is CASSGQGMNGYTF. The CDR3 bases are TGTGCCAGCAGCGGACAGGGGATGAATGGCTACACCTTC.

The chain uses TRBV29-1 and TRBJ2-1, with 8 bases identical to TRBD1. V dropped 6 bases and J dropped 5; count of bases not matched to a gene: 6. Germline V lookup: CDR1 SQVTM, CDR2 ANQGSEA. The CDR3 runs to 13 residues. This CDR3 reads CSVGTGWDNEQFF. For the CDR3, the DNA is TGCAGCGTCGGGACAGGTTGGGACAATGAGCAGTTCTTC.

The chain has TRBV27 and TRBJ1-5; TRBD1 matches at 7 bases. Germline assignment: CDR1 MNHEY and CDR2 SMNVEV (reference sequence). The CDR3 is 17 amino acids. The junction had 11 bases not matched to a gene; V was cut back by 6 bases and J by 0 bases. The CDR3 region is CASRTTGTAHSNQPQHF. CDR3 sequence (DNA): TGTGCCAGCAGAACAACCGGGACAGCTCATAGCAATCAGCCCCAGCATTTT.

The CDR3 loop reads CASSTGLAGESDEQFF. In DNA form, the CDR3 reads TGTGCCAGCAGTACGGGACTAGCGGGAGAGAGTGATGAGCAGTTCTTC. This chain uses TRBV2 with TRBJ2-1; 14 bases map to TRBD2. With 5 bases clipped from V and 8 bases from J, the junction kept 8 bases outside the gene matches. Germline V gene data show CDR1 as SNHLY and CDR2 as FYNNEI. The CDR3 sequence is 16 residues long.

The chain is built from TRBV5-1 and TRBJ1-1; D unclear. The CDR3 is 13 residues long. Germline V CDR1 and CDR2: SGHRS, YFSETQ. Trimming cost V 5 bases and J 1 base, with 9 bases left between them. CDR3 protein: CASSYPGNTEAFF. In DNA form, the CDR3 reads TGCGCCAGCAGTTATCCCGGGAACACTGAAGCTTTCTTT. Full variable domain (rest looked up from reference TRBV5-1 and TRBJ1-1): KAGVTQTPRYLIKTRGQQVTLSCSPISGHRSVSWYQQTPGQGLQFLFEYFSETQRNKGNFPGRFSGRQFSNSRSEMNVSTLELGDSALYLCASSYPGNTEAFFGQGTRLTVV.

This clone has only a few counts. V gene TRBV3-1 (or the pseudogene TRBV3-2) combines with J gene TRBJ2-3; 9 bases agree with TRBD2. V lost 4 bases to trimming and J lost 10 bases; unmatched junction nucleotides: 15. The germline V gene has CDR1 LGHDT and CDR2 YNNKEL (reference sequence). The CDR3 totals 16 residues. The CDR3 DNA reads as TGTGCCAGCAGCCCCCGTGCTAGCGGGGTGCAAGGGGCGCAGTATTTT. Its protein product is CASSPRASGVQGAQYF.

The chain joins TRBV19 to TRBJ2-5, with D possibly matching TRBD1 (6 bases). Trimming removed 7 bases at V and 1 base at J, with 16 bases between. The CDR3 has 15 residues. The germline V gene has CDR1 LNHDA and CDR2 SQIVND (reference sequence). The CDR3 DNA sequence: TGTGCCAGTAACCAGGCAGGGGCAGTCCAAGAGACCCAGTACTTC. Protein: CASNQAGAVQETQYF. Drawing the rest from reference TRBV19 and TRBJ2-5, the complete variable domain is DGGITQSPKYLFRKEGQNVTLSCEQNLNHDAMYWYRQDPGQGLRLIYYSQIVNDFQKGDIAEGYSVSREKKESFPLTVTSAQKNPTAFYLCASNQAGAVQETQYFGPGTRLLVL.

This clone was seen a few times. In DNA form, the CDR3 reads TGTGCCAGCAGCCCGGGGGACAGGGGGCTCTCCTACGAGCAGTACTTC. It codes for CASSPGDRGLSYEQYF. The rearrangement uses TRBV7-9 and TRBJ2-7, with TRBD1 matching 12 bases. V lost 5 bases and J lost 0; bases outside the gene matches: 5. The germline gives CDR1 SEHNR, CDR2 FQNEAQ (reference sequence). CDR3 length equals 16 residues.

The J gene is TRBJ1-2, the V gene TRBV7-9, with TRBD1 matching over 9 bases. With 5 bases clipped from V and 4 bases from J, the junction kept 5 bases outside the gene matches. The CDR3 has 14 amino acids. Germline CDR1 is SEHNR and CDR2 is FQNEAQ (reference sequence). CDR3 nucleotides: TGTGCCAGCAGCCGGACAGGGGAGGCCTATGGCTACACCTTC. It yields the protein CASSRTGEAYGYTF.